This TCR beta chain originates from a study of blood T cell repertoires in COVID-19 (dated by TCRdb to 2018 to 2021). Looking at the study overall: Samples covering the acute and convalescent phases of COVID-19 were provided by collaborators in the United States, Italy and Spain. The prospective study material was composed of cDNA or gDNA derived from T cells, B-cell-depleted T cells, or PBMCs. The dataset comprised deeply sampled blood TCRbeta repertoires from subjects exposed to, actively infected with, or recovered from COVID-19. The repertoires were made available in a free public database intended to serve as a resource for research on the immune response to SARS-CoV-2. Samples were obtained from the ongoing ImmuneRACE study (first 160 participants) and from some 1,300 subjects provided by 6 global collaborators. A de-identified subject ID, COVID-19 status, age in years and sex were almost always included in the sample metadata. Where HLA class I and class II types were available, the types were taken from metadata supplied by the sample provider, not from assay-based typing.

The germline V gene (reference sequence) gives CDR1 as DFQATT and CDR2 as SNEGSKA. There are 15 amino acids in the CDR3, from cysteine to phenylalanine inclusive. Left in the record is the CDR3 DNA by itself, 45 bases read in frame from the first base. V loses 3 bases of germline sequence and J loses 7 bases, and the interval between the two ends is 19 bases. Comment on this clone: It lacks a known antigen. Base quality data are lacking; no much larger clone is found one base away.

The collaborating institutions used their own protocols to collect whole blood in K2EDTA tubes. For TCRbeta analysis, collaborator samples were shipped as frozen whole blood, as isolated PBMCs, or as DNA extracted from either sample type. Broad study findings and their caveats: Clinical and demographic metadata were provided uncurated, with the amount varying by source and participant.

TCRbeta CDR3 regions were amplified from genomic DNA by means of the immunoSEQ Assay, a bias-controlled multiplex PCR. Concerning the study's data processing: The number of nucleated cells in each sample was estimated by amplification of reference gene primers within the assay. To quantify the absolute abundance of each unique TCRbeta CDR3 rearrangement, sequence reads were collapsed and filtered. For each sample, productive Simpson clonality was calculated by taking the square root of Simpson's diversity index across productive rearrangements. In its TCRdb copy, this immuneACCESS table keeps in-frame sequences only and misses some clones. Where compared with another copy, unresolved V genes explain less than half of these, and the others have no known cause. Clone size and V and J calls were adopted from that table, with D and trimming inferred from the DNA. This sample gives under 130,000 clones in total; approximately 79% of them show up just once. Jointly, the top ten make up roughly 20% of the sample.

The sequence links TRBV20-1 to TRBJ2-1; D gene: possibly TRBD2, on 5 matching bases. The receptor comes from a man between 70 and 80 years old with active or convalescent COVID-19. The specimen sequenced was peripheral blood. Read as DNA, the sequence is TGCAGTGCTAGTCGGGCCGCCACTAGTGGGAATGAGCAGTTCTTC. This sequence encodes CSASRAATSGNEQFF.